This TCR beta chain comes out of a study of cytomegalovirus exposure and HLA in healthy donors. Study observations and caveats: Many donors carried some public TCRs, although rarity characterized most TCR sequences. Most likely, a cluster of highly shared sequence variants arose as a sequencing artifact. Researchers catalogued 150 or so TCR beta chains as cytomegalovirus-associated.

To note about this clone: The antigen is unknown.

V dropped 5 bases and J dropped 2; count of bases not matched to a gene: 8. CDR3 length: 18 amino acids. Germline assignment: CDR1 SEHNR and CDR2 FQNEAQ (reference sequence). The PCR was carried out with 60 Vbeta primers and 13 Jbeta primers. Libraries were prepared by immunoSEQ multiplex PCR; TCRdb keeps only in-frame clonotypes and omits some of them. The sample yields about 180,000 clones, 55% to 75% seen once. The rearrangement joins TRBV7-9 to TRBJ2-6, with 11 nucleotides matching TRBD2. Sequencing input: PBMCs. This TCR was sampled from a human donor in good health. As DNA, the CDR3 is TGTGCCAGCAGCCTACTAGCGGGGGCCGGGACTGGGGCCAACGTCCTGACTTTC. Its translation is CASSLLAGAGTGANVLTF.